Shown below are 27 T cell receptor beta chains from a single sample sequenced in a study of human T cells and chemical hapten exposure. Time point specified: pre-sensitization, week 0. Treatment given: therapeutic diphenylcyclopropenone sensitization with weekly scalp DPC. TCRdb fed the RACE reads into MiXCR, producing one record per CDR3 protein. In the table there are more than 80,000 distinct CDR3 sequences, more than 10% of which are singletons. The sample here was whole blood, taken in connection with sensitization to the hapten diphenylcyclopropenone (DPC). The source is a woman aged 50 to 65 with alopecia areata. Some clones in this sample may be carry-over from other donors' samples.

This clonotype was counted ten times or more. The chain's CDR3 is CASSFTAMGNQPQHF. The CDR3 DNA reads TGTGCCAGCAGCTTCACAGCTATGGGCAATCAGCCCCAGCATTTT. This chain connects TRBV7-2 to TRBJ1-5, with no clear D. V lost 3 bases and J 2 bases, leaving 11 bases between the germline ends. The CDR3 runs to 15 residues. The germline CDR1 and CDR2 sequences are SGHTA and FQGNSA.

The chain is built from TRBV14 and TRBJ1-4; D is perhaps TRBD1 (6 bases). There are 15 residues in the CDR3. Germline V gene sequence: CDR1 SGHDN, CDR2 FVKESK. V lost 0 bases and J 10 bases, leaving 15 bases between the germline ends. CDR3 in amino acids: CASSQDHVGGGKLFF. The DNA for the CDR3 is TGTGCCAGCAGCCAAGATCATGTTGGGGGCGGAAAACTGTTTTTT.

The rearrangement joins TRBV7-2 to TRBJ2-1; D gene unclear. The length of the CDR3 is 15 residues. With 0 bases removed from V and 7 bases from J, the gap between germline ends came to 13 bases. The germline CDR1 and CDR2 sequences are SGHTA and FQGNSA. In DNA form, the CDR3 reads TGTGCCAGCAGCTTAGCCGCCTCTGGAATTAATGAGCAGTTCTTC. This sequence encodes CASSLAASGINEQFF.

In its sample, this clonotype was seen a few times. V usage is TRBV28 and J usage is TRBJ2-3; TRBD1 agrees at 10 bases. The CDR3 spans 13 residues. V gave up 11 bases and J gave up 5 bases; unmatched junction bases: 7. The germline V gene has CDR1 MDHEN and CDR2 SYDVKM. The CDR3 sequence is CAVKTGGRDTQYF. The DNA for the CDR3 is TGTGCCGTAAAGACAGGGGGCCGAGATACGCAGTATTTT.

Only a few counts were recorded for this clonotype. This chain connects TRBV18 to TRBJ2-3; 7 nucleotides line up with TRBD2. CDR3 length: 17 residues. Germline V lookup: CDR1 KGHSH, CDR2 LQKENI. V shed 3 bases, J shed 3 bases, and the junction held 12 bases outside the gene matches. The CDR3 region has the DNA TGTGCCAGCTCACCCGTCGTTGGGAGGGGCATTACAGATACGCAGTATTTT. The encoded protein is CASSPVVGRGITDTQYF.

The gene calls are TRBV20-1 and TRBJ2-7; 7 bases match TRBD2. After removal of 6 bases from V and 1 base from J, the junction contained 9 bases not matched to a gene. The CDR3 covers 14 residues. From germline, CDR1 is DFQATT and CDR2 SNEGSKA (reference sequence). The CDR3: CSARDRTSSYEQYF. CDR3 DNA sequence: TGCAGTGCCCGTGACCGGACTAGTTCCTACGAGCAGTACTTC.

There are many counts of this clonotype. This chain connects TRBV4-1 to TRBJ1-4; 9 bases match TRBD1. The CDR3 runs 15 residues. The germline CDR1 and CDR2 sequences are MGHRA and YSYEKL. Trimming cost V 5 bases and J 5 bases; bases outside gene matches: 6. The CDR3 DNA reads as TGCGCCAGCAGCGCTACAGGGGGCATGAATGAAAAACTGTTTTTT. Amino acid sequence: CASSATGGMNEKLFF.

This clonotype was seen a few times. The chain carries TRBV20-1 and TRBJ2-7, with D tentatively TRBD1 (5 bases). Germline V lookup: CDR1 DFQATT, CDR2 SNEGSKA (reference sequence). V was clipped by 4 bases and J by 0 bases, with 10 bases between them. There are 13 residues in the CDR3. For the CDR3, the DNA is TGCAGTGCTAAGGGGCCCGTCTCCTACGAGCAGTACTTC. It yields the protein CSAKGPVSYEQYF.

The chain recombines TRBV18 with TRBJ1-2; D unresolved. The CDR3 has 13 amino acids. Trimming took off 1 base at V and 2 bases at J, with 5 bases between the two ends. Germline V gene data show CDR1 as KGHSH and CDR2 as LQKENI. The CDR3 nucleotides are TGTGCCAGCTCACCACAGGACAACTATGGCTACACCTTC. The encoded protein is CASSPQDNYGYTF.

This clonotype turned up a few times. The chain joins TRBV11-2 to TRBJ2-2; tentative D call: TRBD2 (5 bases). This CDR3 has 14 residues. Germline loops: CDR1 SGHAT, CDR2 FQNNGV. V dropped 5 bases and J dropped 4 bases, with 11 bases sitting between them. The CDR3 spells CASSRGLGTGELFF. The DNA of the CDR3 is TGTGCCAGCAGCCGCGGACTTGGCACCGGGGAGCTGTTTTTT.

Concerning this clonotype: Sequence at one end of the junction differs from germline and may be a read error. The CDR3 region has the DNA TGTGCCAGCATTGAAGATGGAGGGGAAAAACTGTTTTTT. Translated, it gives CASIEDGGEKLFF. V and J are TRBV2 and TRBJ1-4; D unclear. Germline assignment: CDR1 SNHLY and CDR2 FYNNEI. The CDR3 is 13 amino acids.

This clonotype was found a few times. V usage is TRBV29-1 and J usage is TRBJ2-7; D may be TRBD1 (6 bases). This CDR3 has 11 amino acids. Germline CDR1 SQVTM, CDR2 ANQGSEA. Between the trimmed V and J ends, which lost 6 bases and 4 bases, there was a span of 10 bases. The CDR3 nucleotides read TGCAGCGTCGTACAGGGTTACGAGCAGTACTTC. Protein sequence: CSVVQGYEQYF.

A note on this clonotype: At one boundary the junction diverges from the germline segment, which might be a read error. The chain links TRBV7-2 to TRBJ2-5; tentatively, D is TRBD2 (5 bases). Germline lookup yields CDR1 SGHTA and CDR2 FQGNSA. The length of the CDR3 is 15 residues. The CDR3 loop is CASSLTGMAQETQCF. The CDR3 DNA is TGTGCCAGCAGCTTAACGGGAATGGCCCAAGAGACCCAGTGCTTC.

The CDR3 sequence is CASSLFVSVTSEAFF. The CDR3 DNA follows: TGCGCCAGCAGCCTGTTTGTCAGCGTGACCTCTGAAGCTTTCTTT. The rearrangement joins TRBV5-1 to TRBJ1-1; unclear D gene. The CDR3 has 15 amino acids. The germline V gene encodes CDR1 SGHRS and CDR2 YFSETQ. V lost 4 bases and J 6 bases, leaving 19 bases between the germline ends.

The V call is TRBV11-2, the J call TRBJ2-7; 7 bases line up with TRBD2. The junction had 13 bases not matched to a gene; V was cut back by 3 bases and J by 5 bases. There are 16 residues in the CDR3. Per the germline V gene, CDR1 is SGHAT and CDR2 is FQNNGV. This chain's CDR3 is CASSFSLWTSRDEQYF. CDR3 DNA: TGTGCCAGCAGCTTTTCCTTGTGGACTAGTCGGGACGAGCAGTACTTC. Drawing the rest from reference TRBV11-2 and TRBJ2-7, the complete variable domain is EAGVAQSPRYKIIEKRQSVAFWCNPISGHATLYWYQQILGQGPKLLIQFQNNGVVDDSQLPKDRFSAERLKGVDSTLKIQPAKLEDSAVYLCASSFSLWTSRDEQYFGPGTRLTVT.

This clonotype occurred a few times. V is TRBV3-1 and J is TRBJ2-1; 9 nucleotides agree with TRBD2. This CDR3 contains 15 residues. CDR1 is LGHDT, CDR2 YNNKEL, per germline (reference sequence). After removal of 4 bases from V and 7 bases from J, the junction contained 8 bases not matched to a gene. This CDR3 reads CASSPIAGAGNEQFF. CDR3 in DNA: TGTGCCAGCAGCCCAATAGCGGGGGCGGGGAATGAGCAGTTCTTC.

The chain has TRBV20-1 and TRBJ2-6; D not certain. From germline, CDR1 is DFQATT and CDR2 SNEGSKA (reference sequence). This CDR3 region has 13 residues. V lost 5 bases to trimming and J lost 1 base, with 6 bases between them. CDR3: CSAPPSGANVLTF. CDR3 bases: TGCAGTGCTCCCCCGTCTGGGGCCAACGTCCTGACTTTC.

This clonotype has more than one count but fewer than ten. The rearrangement uses TRBV6-5 and TRBJ2-2; 9 bases are a match to TRBD1. Trimming at V came to 0 bases and at J to 2 bases, leaving 10 bases not matched to a gene. The CDR3 covers 19 residues. Per germline, CDR1 MNHEY and CDR2 SVGAGI. The CDR3: CASSYSRSGTGYNTGELFF. The CDR3 bases are TGTGCCAGCAGTTACTCCAGAAGCGGGACAGGGTACAACACCGGGGAGCTGTTTTTT.

V usage is TRBV29-1 and J usage is TRBJ2-7; D ambiguous. This CDR3 comprises 12 residues. The V gene lost 4 bases and the J gene lost 0 bases, with 7 bases spanning the gap. The V gene's germline CDR1 is SQVTM and CDR2 ANQGSEA. The DNA for the CDR3 is TGCAGCGTTGGTCAGGACTCCTACGAGCAGTACTTC. It encodes CSVGQDSYEQYF.

The chain is built from TRBV5-6 and TRBJ1-1, with a tentative D call TRBD1 (6 bases). Trimming stripped 1 base from V and 5 bases from J, with 18 bases between. CDR3 length: 16 residues. From germline, CDR1 is SGHDT and CDR2 YYEEEE. The CDR3 DNA reads as TGTGCCAGCAGCTTGTCACAGGGATTTGTCCCTACTGAAGCTTTCTTT. Translation: CASSLSQGFVPTEAFF.

This rearrangement joins TRBV3-1 to TRBJ1-1, with D hard to call. The CDR3 length is 15 residues. The V end lost 0 bases, the J end lost 2 bases, and 10 bases lay between the germline ends. Germline V gene lookup returns CDR1 LGHDT and CDR2 YNNKEL (reference sequence). The DNA of the CDR3 is TGTGCCAGCAGCCAAGATGCCCAGCTAAACACTGAAGCTTTCTTT. Its protein product is CASSQDAQLNTEAFF.

This clonotype was seen ten or more times. The CDR3 coding sequence is TGTGCCAGCAACCTACGGTCAGATACGCAGTATTTT. Its protein is CASNLRSDTQYF. The chain joins TRBV7-9 to TRBJ2-3; no firm D call. The V and J ends lost 7 bases and 4 bases respectively, with 9 bases between them. In germline, CDR1 is SEHNR, CDR2 FQNEAQ (reference sequence). CDR3 length equals 12 residues.

The chain links TRBV7-2 to TRBJ2-2; unclear D gene. Germline CDR1 reads SGHTA; CDR2 reads FQGNSA. Between the trimmed V and J ends, which lost 3 bases and 2 bases, there was a span of 22 bases. CDR3 length equals 19 residues. The DNA of the CDR3 is TGTGCCAGCAGCTTTTCTCCCCCCCAGGTGGCCCTCAACACCGGGGAGCTGTTTTTT. It yields the protein CASSFSPPQVALNTGELFF.

There are many counts of this clonotype. The genes are TRBV25-1 and TRBJ2-7; maybe TRBD1 (5 bases). V gave up 3 bases and J gave up 2 bases, with 11 bases separating them. CDR3 size: 14 residues. Germline CDR1 is MGHDK and CDR2 is SYGVNS. The CDR3 region is CASSDQGYPYEQYF. CDR3 in DNA: TGTGCCAGCAGTGACCAGGGATATCCCTACGAGCAGTACTTC.

This clonotype was detected only a few times. The J gene is TRBJ1-2, the V gene TRBV28; D remains unclear. V gave up 9 bases and J gave up 6 bases, with 11 bases separating them. The CDR3 loop spans 11 amino acids. Germline CDR1 reads MDHEN; CDR2 reads SYDVKM. The CDR3: CASYRTNGYTF. The CDR3 region has the DNA TGTGCCAGTTATCGGACGAATGGCTACACCTTC.

This clonotype was counted between two and nine times. The CDR3 protein is CASSLLGIGDTEAFF. Written as DNA, the CDR3 is TGTGCCAGCAGCTTATTGGGGATTGGGGACACTGAAGCTTTCTTT. The chain uses TRBV7-6 and TRBJ1-1, with D unclear. The V end was cut by 2 bases, the J end by 3 bases, with 13 bases between. Germline lookup yields CDR1 SGHVS and CDR2 FNYEAQ. CDR3 size: 15 residues.

This clonotype was observed a handful of times. The rearrangement links TRBV3-1 to TRBJ2-5, with D maybe TRBD2 (6 bases). V was trimmed by 0 bases and J by 5 bases, leaving 7 bases between them. Germline V gene lookup returns CDR1 LGHDT and CDR2 YNNKEL (reference sequence). The CDR3 has 13 amino acids. CDR3 sequence: CASSQELAETQYF. CDR3 nucleotide sequence: TGTGCCAGCAGCCAAGAGCTAGCGGAGACCCAGTACTTC.